Shown below are 10 T cell receptor beta chains from a single sample sequenced in a study of blood T cell repertoires in COVID-19. Some clones are missing from TCRdb's copy, which holds only in-frame ones; the method was immunoSEQ multiplex PCR. Of about 280,000 clones listed, around 90% are singletons. The sequenced sample consisted of peripheral blood. The origin of the receptors is a woman aged 40-49 years who had recovered from COVID-19.

The genes are TRBV7-9 and TRBJ1-4; 9 bases fit TRBD1. The CDR3 loop spans 18 amino acids. With V trimmed by 1 base and J by 7 bases, 13 bases remained unmatched. Germline CDR1 is SEHNR and CDR2 is FQNEAQ (reference sequence). The CDR3 DNA reads TGTGCCAGCAGCTTAGTACTACGGGACAGGGTAGGGGGTGAAAAACTGTTTTTT. Translating gives CASSLVLRDRVGGEKLFF.

The chain employs TRBV9 and TRBJ2-5, with 8 bases fitting TRBD1. This CDR3 has 14 amino acids. Germline CDR1 SGDLS, CDR2 YYNGEE. V was clipped by 4 bases and J by 2 bases; unmatched bases: 4. In DNA form, the CDR3 reads TGTGCCAGCAGCCCTGGACAGGGTCAAGAGACCCAGTACTTC. It encodes CASSPGQGQETQYF.

J is TRBJ1-2 and V is TRBV28; tentative D call: TRBD1 (5 bases). Germline V gene lookup returns CDR1 MDHEN and CDR2 SYDVKM. V was cut by 7 bases and J by 8 bases, with 26 bases left in between. This CDR3 has 16 amino acids. The CDR3, as DNA: TGTGCCAGCATCAGTGCGGCCGGGCCGGGGGGTGGCGGCTACACCTTC. Amino acids: CASISAAGPGGGGYTF.

This chain joins TRBV27 and TRBJ2-7; D might be TRBD2 (5 bases). The CDR3 sequence is 14 residues long. V dropped 5 bases and J dropped 2 bases, with 13 bases sitting between them. The germline V gene encodes CDR1 MNHEY and CDR2 SMNVEV (reference sequence). In DNA form, the CDR3 reads TGTGCCAGCAGTCTCCGGGGTGAAACCTACGAGCAGTACTTC. This translates into CASSLRGETYEQYF.

The chain combines TRBV7-2 with TRBJ1-4, with TRBD1 matching over 7 bases. The germline V gene has CDR1 SGHTA and CDR2 FQGNSA. CDR3 length: 15 amino acids. Trimming cost V 5 bases and J 8 bases; bases outside gene matches: 11. DNA of the CDR3: TGTGCCAGCAGCATACAGGGGTCTACGGGGGAAAAACTGTTTTTT. Translation gives CASSIQGSTGEKLFF.

The chain carries TRBV29-1 and TRBJ2-2; D is ambiguous. V shed 3 bases and J shed 2 bases, with 7 bases lying between them. Germline CDR1 SQVTM, CDR2 ANQGSEA. This CDR3 comprises 13 residues. For the CDR3, the DNA is TGCAGCGTTGAGGCAGTAAACACCGGGGAGCTGTTTTTT. Translating it yields CSVEAVNTGELFF.

The chain joins TRBV28 to TRBJ1-2, with 10 bases aligning to TRBD1. The ends lost 0 bases at V and 5 bases at J; junction bases unmatched: 12. This CDR3 region has 18 residues. Per germline, CDR1 MDHEN and CDR2 SYDVKM. The CDR3 bases are TGTGCCAGCAGTTTATGGGACAGGGGGTCCTCAACTCCTTATGGCTACACCTTC. Its protein product is CASSLWDRGSSTPYGYTF.

The genes are TRBV18 and TRBJ1-1, with D unresolved. The CDR3 extends over 13 amino acids. The germline V and J ends were trimmed by 4 bases and 3 bases, with 9 bases remaining between them. Germline V gene lookup returns CDR1 KGHSH and CDR2 LQKENI. The CDR3 bases are TGTGCCAGCTCACGACGTGAGGACACTGAAGCTTTCTTT. As protein: CASSRREDTEAFF.

The chain joins TRBV15 to TRBJ2-1; tentative D call: TRBD2 (6 bases). The V and J ends lost 4 bases and 4 bases respectively, with 14 bases between them. CDR1 LNHNV and CDR2 YYDKDF come from the germline V gene (reference sequence). CDR3 length: 15 residues. This chain's CDR3 is CATSKGTGGYNEQFF. In DNA form, the CDR3 reads TGTGCCACCAGCAAGGGGACTGGGGGTTACAATGAGCAGTTCTTC.

The chain couples TRBV2 to TRBJ1-2; 8 bases agree with TRBD1. V lost 3 bases and J lost 4; bases outside the gene matches: 4. This CDR3 contains 14 residues. Germline loops: CDR1 SNHLY, CDR2 FYNNEI. CDR3 in amino acids: CASSDGQGAYGYTF. CDR3 bases: TGTGCCAGCAGTGATGGGCAGGGGGCCTATGGCTACACCTTC.